The TCR beta chain under discussion was sequenced for a study of T cells expressing NK-cell markers (dated by TCRdb to the early 2020s). Concerning the study at large: In sorted CD3+CD56+NKG2C+, CD3+CD56+NKG2C- and CD3+CD56-NKG2C+ T-cell subsets from several donors, TCR beta-chain repertoires were profiled. Among the eight sequenced donors, seven were HCMV-seropositive and one was HCMV-seronegative. The study sequenced eight donors, all healthy volunteers chosen at random: three men and five women. Sequencing of the libraries produced 2 x 150 bp reads on Illumina HiSeq 2000/2500, MiSeq or NextSeq. Summary of the overall study and its limitations: Whether the expanded NKG2C-expressing T cell clones were specific for HCMV antigens was left unclear. In roughly 6 donors, the dominant CD3+CD56+NKG2C+ clonotypes were found to rank among the top 10 CD8+ clonotypes and to make up roughly 1.0-8% of CD8+ T cells. Those dominant clonotypes were again the most abundant among CD3+CD56-NKG2C+ cells in several donors, at about 25-60.1%.

A commercial ELISA kit detecting HCMV-specific IgG in serum was used to determine HCMV serostatus. Peripheral blood mononuclear cells were isolated from blood by Ficoll density gradient centrifugation. The CDR3 goes from the cysteine to the phenylalanine over 14 residues. The DNA is not on file. CDR1 and CDR2 (MNHEY, SVGEGT) derive from the germline V gene. Sequenced using an Illumina HiSeq 2000. The TCR beta cDNA libraries were made using 5'RACE template switching, a step that added both a universal primer site and unique molecular identifiers. cDNA synthesis was primed from the TCR beta constant segment and was followed by two successive PCR amplification steps. The study's processing was this. Reads were demultiplexed and grouped by UMI with MIGEC, and clonotypes were assembled and quantified with MiTCR. To exclude erroneous sequences, any TCR cDNA sequence not supported by at least two reads was discarded. The tcR package was used for downstream repertoire analysis, with clonotypes matched between fractions based on CDR3 nucleotide sequence plus V segment. VDJmatch was used to annotate antigen specificity against VDJdb, with one amino acid substitution allowed in CDR3. One entry per CDR3 protein sequence results from the TCRdb reprocessing of the reads, with DNA left out. TCRdb assigned the V and J calls; the authors' analysis was not used. The sample's clone listing holds around 550,000 distinct CDR3 sequences. The ten most abundant clones make up under 4.5% of the sample.

A note on this clonotype: The specificity of this receptor is unknown.

The sequence was obtained from a young man in good health. Donor details come from another sample of the same person, matched by shared clones. Here the chain combines TRBV6-2 or TRBV6-3 and TRBJ2-1; TCRdb's D call of TRBD2 is untestable without DNA. Sequenced: blood T cells: a sorted CD56 or NKG2C T cell subset, CD4+ or CD8+ T cells, or bulk PBMC T cells (not recorded which). The CDR3 sequence is CASSKLAGYNEQFF.